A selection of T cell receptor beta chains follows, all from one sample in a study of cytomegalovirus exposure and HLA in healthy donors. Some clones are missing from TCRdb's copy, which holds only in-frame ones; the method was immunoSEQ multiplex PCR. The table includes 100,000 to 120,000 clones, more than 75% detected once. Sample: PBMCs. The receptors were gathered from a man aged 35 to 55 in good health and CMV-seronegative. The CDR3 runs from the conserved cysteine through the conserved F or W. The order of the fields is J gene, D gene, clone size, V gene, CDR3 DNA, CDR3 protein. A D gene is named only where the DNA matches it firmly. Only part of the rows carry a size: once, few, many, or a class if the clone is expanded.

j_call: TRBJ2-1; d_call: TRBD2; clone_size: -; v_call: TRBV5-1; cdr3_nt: TGCGCCAGCAGCTTGGGGGGGGGAAACTCCTACAATGAGCAGTTCTTC; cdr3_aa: CASSLGGGNSYNEQFF
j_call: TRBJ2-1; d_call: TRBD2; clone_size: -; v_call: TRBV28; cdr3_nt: TGTGCCAGCAGTTTAGGGACTAGCGTTAACAATGAGCAGTTCTTC; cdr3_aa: CASSLGTSVNNEQFF
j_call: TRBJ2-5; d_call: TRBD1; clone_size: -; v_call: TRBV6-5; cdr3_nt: TGTGCCAGCAGCAGGGGGGAGACCCAGTACTTC; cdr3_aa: CASSRGETQYF
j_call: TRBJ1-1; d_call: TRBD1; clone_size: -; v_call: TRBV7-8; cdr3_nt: TGTGCCAGCAGCTTACTACGACAGGGCGAAACTGAAGCTTTCTTT; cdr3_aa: CASSLLRQGETEAFF
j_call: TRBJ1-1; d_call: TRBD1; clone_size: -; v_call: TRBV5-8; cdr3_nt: TGTGCCAGCAGCTTGGATTGGACAGGGGGCCGAGGTAGAGCTTTCTTT; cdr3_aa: CASSLDWTGGRGRAFF
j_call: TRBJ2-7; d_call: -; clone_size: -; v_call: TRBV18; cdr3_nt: TGTGCCAGCTCACCGCAGGGGTCCTACGAGCAGTACTTC; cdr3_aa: CASSPQGSYEQYF
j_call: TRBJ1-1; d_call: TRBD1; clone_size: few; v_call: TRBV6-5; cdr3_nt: TGTGCCAGCAGCCTCAGGGGGCAAAGGAACACTGAAGCTTTCTTT; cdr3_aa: CASSLRGQRNTEAFF
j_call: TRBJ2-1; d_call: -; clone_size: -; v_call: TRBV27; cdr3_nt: TGTGCCAGCAGGCGGGGCTACAATGAGCAGTTCTTC; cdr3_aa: CASRRGYNEQFF
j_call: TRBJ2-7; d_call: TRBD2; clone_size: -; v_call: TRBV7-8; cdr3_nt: TGTGCCAGCAGCTTAGCGCCTAGCGGAGCCTACGAGCAGTACTTC; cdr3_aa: CASSLAPSGAYEQYF
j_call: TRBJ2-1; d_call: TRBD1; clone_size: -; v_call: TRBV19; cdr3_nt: TGTGCCAGTAGGGGGACAGGGGTCCATGAGCAGTTCTTC; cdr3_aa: CASRGTGVHEQFF
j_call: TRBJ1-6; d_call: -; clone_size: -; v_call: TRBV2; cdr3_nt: TGTGCCAGCAGTGAGGTCTCACCCTATTATAATTCACCCCTCCACTTT; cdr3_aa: CASSEVSPYYNSPLHF
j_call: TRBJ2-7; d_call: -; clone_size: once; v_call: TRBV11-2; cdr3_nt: TGTGCCAGCAGCTCCCAAGGAGATTCCTACGAGCAGTACTTC; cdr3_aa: CASSSQGDSYEQYF
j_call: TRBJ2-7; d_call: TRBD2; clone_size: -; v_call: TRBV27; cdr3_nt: TGTGCCAGCAGTTTTACAGGCGGACTAGCGAGTGAGCAGTACTTC; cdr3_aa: CASSFTGGLASEQYF
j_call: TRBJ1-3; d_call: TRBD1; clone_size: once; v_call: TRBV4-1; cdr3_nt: TGCGCCAGCAGCCATGTCTTGACAGGGCCACGCGGAAACACCATATATTTT; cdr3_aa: CASSHVLTGPRGNTIYF
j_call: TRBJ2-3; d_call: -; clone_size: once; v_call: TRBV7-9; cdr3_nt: TGTGCCAGCAGCGTCAACAGGGAAGGGGATACGCAGTATTTT; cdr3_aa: CASSVNREGDTQYF
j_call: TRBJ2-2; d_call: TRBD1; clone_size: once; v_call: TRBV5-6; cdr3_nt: TGTGCCAGCAGCCCTGACAGGGTCACCTTAACCGGGGAGCTGTTTTTT; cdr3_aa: CASSPDRVTLTGELFF
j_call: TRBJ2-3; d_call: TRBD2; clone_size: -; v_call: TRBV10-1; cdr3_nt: TGCGCCATCAGGCGGCGGGGGGGAGCAGATACGCAGTATTTT; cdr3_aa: CAIRRRGGADTQYF